These 14 T cell receptor beta chains share one sample of origin, sequenced in a study of PD-L1 blockade in urothelial cancer listed by TCRdb under 2017. The library was made by the immunoSEQ multiplex PCR assay. TCRdb re-hosts the immuneACCESS table, in-frame sequences only. Its copies lack some clones; in the studies checked, an unresolved V gene accounts for under half of them, and the cause for the rest is not known. Counted in this sample were tens of thousands of clones; roughly four fifths of them appeared once. Jointly, the top ten make up less than 3.5% of the sample. This sample comprised PBMCs, obtained around atezolizumab (anti-PD-L1) treatment. These receptors all come from a man aged 65 to 79 with urothelial cancer.

The V gene is TRBV2, the J gene TRBJ1-4, with TRBD1 matching 8 bases. The germline V gene has CDR1 SNHLY and CDR2 FYNNEI. Unmatched junction bases numbered 6, after V lost 5 bases and J lost 4 bases. The CDR3 totals 15 residues. The CDR3 protein is CASSKQGQDNEKLFF. The CDR3 DNA is TGTGCCAGCAGTAAGCAGGGACAGGATAATGAAAAACTGTTTTTT.

The rearrangement uses TRBV7-8 and TRBJ2-5, with 9 bases identical to TRBD1. The CDR3 is 15 amino acids. Germline V lookup: CDR1 SGHVS, CDR2 FQNEAQ. J gave up 7 bases and V 5 bases, and 11 bases lay outside the gene matches. CDR3 loop: CASSIGQGWLGTQYF. The CDR3 DNA follows: TGTGCCAGCAGCATAGGACAGGGGTGGCTTGGGACCCAGTACTTC.

The chain combines TRBV19 with TRBJ1-5; no clear D. The V end lost 6 bases, the J end lost 2 bases, and 5 bases lay between the germline ends. The CDR3 totals 12 residues. CDR1 is LNHDA, CDR2 SQIVND, per germline (reference sequence). The CDR3 region is CASRTGNQPQHF. The CDR3 DNA reads as TGTGCCAGTAGAACAGGCAATCAGCCCCAGCATTTT. Full variable domain (rest looked up from reference TRBV19 and TRBJ1-5): DGGITQSPKYLFRKEGQNVTLSCEQNLNHDAMYWYRQDPGQGLRLIYYSQIVNDFQKGDIAEGYSVSREKKESFPLTVTSAQKNPTAFYLCASRTGNQPQHFGDGTRLSIL.

The rearrangement links TRBV25-1 to TRBJ2-2, with D uncertain. Germline CDR1 MGHDK, CDR2 SYGVNS. Between the trimmed V and J ends, which lost 6 bases and 6 bases, there was a span of 8 bases. CDR3 length: 12 residues. The CDR3 bases are TGTGCCAGCAGCCGGGTCGCCGGGGAGCTGTTTTTT. Translating gives CASSRVAGELFF.

The chain employs TRBV4-3 and TRBJ2-3; tentative D call: TRBD2 (6 bases). This CDR3 has 15 residues. Germline assignment: CDR1 LGHNA and CDR2 YSLEER. V was pared by 0 bases and J by 3 bases, with 10 bases between. The CDR3 sequence is CASSQDEGRTDTQYF. The CDR3 DNA reads as TGCGCCAGCAGCCAAGATGAGGGGAGGACAGATACGCAGTATTTT.

The CDR3 nucleotides are TGTGCCAGCAGCCGGGACTTGAGGAGTGAAAAACTGTTTTTT. Translation gives CASSRDLRSEKLFF. V and J are TRBV7-8 and TRBJ1-4, with a weak D call TRBD1 (5 bases). Germline assignment: CDR1 SGHVS and CDR2 FQNEAQ. V was cut by 5 bases and J by 7 bases, with 14 bases left in between. CDR3 size: 14 residues.

The V and J genes are TRBV7-9 and TRBJ1-1; D ambiguous. The germline V gene encodes CDR1 SEHNR and CDR2 FQNEAQ (reference sequence). Trimming shortened V by 7 bases and J by 3 bases, and 15 bases separated the two germline ends. This CDR3 region has 14 residues. The CDR3 bases are TGTGCCAGCATTCTAGGAGTACCAGACACTGAAGCTTTCTTT. This sequence encodes CASILGVPDTEAFF.

V gene TRBV18 combines with J gene TRBJ1-5; D not resolved. Trimming removed 2 bases from V and 4 bases from J, with 12 bases in between. The CDR3 runs to 15 residues. Germline assignment: CDR1 KGHSH and CDR2 LQKENI. CDR3 DNA sequence: TGTGCCAGCTCACCAGCGACAAGCCGAAATCAGCCCCAGCATTTT. Translation: CASSPATSRNQPQHF.

This clone was counted a single time. V gene TRBV7-3 combines with J gene TRBJ1-1, with TRBD1 matching 8 bases. CDR3 length: 13 residues. Germline V lookup: CDR1 SGHTA, CDR2 FQGTGA. V dropped 5 bases and J dropped 11; count of bases not matched to a gene: 10. CDR3 amino acids: CASSTGGPIGAFF. CDR3 DNA sequence: TGTGCCAGCAGCACAGGGGGTCCCATTGGCGCTTTCTTT.

The V gene is TRBV7-9, the J gene TRBJ1-4; the D gene is possibly TRBD1 (6 bases). CDR1 and CDR2 from the germline V gene are SEHNR and FQNEAQ (reference sequence). The length of the CDR3 is 14 residues. V lost 7 bases to trimming and J lost 4 bases, with 13 bases between them. CDR3 amino acids: CASTPGRGNEKLFF. CDR3 sequence (DNA): TGTGCCAGCACCCCGGGCAGGGGTAATGAAAAACTGTTTTTT.

This chain joins TRBV29-1 and TRBJ2-3; D gene ambiguous. The V and J ends lost 4 bases and 0 bases respectively, with 11 bases between them. This CDR3 spans 14 amino acids. CDR1 and CDR2 from the germline V gene are SQVTM and ANQGSEA. The CDR3 sequence is CSVVGVASTDTQYF. CDR3 nucleotide sequence: TGCAGCGTTGTTGGTGTGGCTAGCACAGATACGCAGTATTTT.

This clone was seen only once. This rearrangement joins TRBV5-1 to TRBJ1-2, with 7 bases fitting TRBD1. Trimming removed 3 bases from V and 2 bases from J; junction bases left unmatched: 7. Germline loops: CDR1 SGHRS, CDR2 YFSETQ. The CDR3 extends over 15 amino acids. CDR3 region: CASSSAGGPNYGYTF. CDR3 nucleotides: TGCGCCAGCAGCTCAGCAGGGGGGCCGAACTATGGCTACACCTTC.

The chain carries TRBV6-1 and TRBJ2-7; no firm D call. This CDR3 has 10 amino acids. The germline V gene encodes CDR1 MNHNS and CDR2 SASEGT. The V gene lost 8 bases and the J gene lost 7 bases, with 9 bases spanning the gap. The CDR3 sequence is CASATREQYF. The DNA of the CDR3 is TGTGCCAGCGCAACGAGGGAGCAGTACTTC.

DNA for the CDR3: TGCGCCAGCACCTTTGGAGGGGGGGTCACTGAAGCTTTCTTT. Translating it yields CASTFGGGVTEAFF. The V gene is TRBV5-1, the J gene TRBJ1-1, with D possibly TRBD1 on 6 matching bases. Germline CDR1 and CDR2: SGHRS and YFSETQ. Between the trimmed V and J ends, which lost 6 bases and 4 bases, there was a span of 16 bases. There are 14 residues in the CDR3.